The 21 T cell receptor beta chains listed next were all sequenced from one sample in a study of T cells in Graves' hyperthyroidism and ophthalmopathy. RNA transcripts served as the template for amplifying TCR beta CDR3 regions. RT-PCR in the first round (using the HTBI primer set) targeted the TCR CDR3. TCRdb re-analysed the multiplex PCR reads in MiXCR, keeping a single row per CDR3 protein. The table includes roughly 93,000 distinct CDR3 sequences, around 37% detected once. The specimen sequenced was peripheral blood or thyroid tissue (not recorded which). All receptors come from a woman in her thirties with Graves' hyperthyroidism.

This rearrangement joins TRBV2 to TRBJ1-5, with 8 bases aligning to TRBD1. The ends lost 8 bases at V and 3 bases at J; junction bases unmatched: 6. The germline V gene has CDR1 SNHLY and CDR2 FYNNEI. CDR3 length: 14 amino acids. The CDR3 spells CASGQGANNQPQHF. CDR3 DNA: TGTGCCAGCGGGCAGGGGGCGAACAATCAGCCCCAGCATTTT.

J is TRBJ2-5 and V is TRBV7-2; 13 bases line up with TRBD2. V lost 7 bases to trimming and J lost 3 bases; unmatched junction nucleotides: 8. CDR3 length: 16 amino acids. Germline V gene sequence: CDR1 SGHTA, CDR2 FQGNSA. The CDR3 protein is CASTFGTSGIEETQYF. The CDR3 DNA is TGTGCCAGCACCTTTGGGACTAGCGGGATAGAAGAGACCCAGTACTTC.

The chain has TRBV9 and TRBJ1-2, with TRBD1 matching over 10 bases. From germline, CDR1 is SGDLS and CDR2 YYNGEE. V gave up 4 bases and J gave up 11 bases; unmatched junction bases: 14. The CDR3 is 15 residues long. Here the CDR3 DNA reads TGTGCCAGCAGCTTCGCCGGGACAGGGGACTCTTCGTACACCTTC. Its translation is CASSFAGTGDSSYTF.

The table lists this clonotype with many counts. J is TRBJ1-4 and V is TRBV28; weak D call: TRBD1 (5 bases). The CDR3 contains 14 residues. CDR1 and CDR2 from the germline V gene are MDHEN and SYDVKM. Trimming pared 6 bases from V and 4 bases from J, leaving 12 bases between. DNA for the CDR3: TGTGCCAGCAGACGGGACTTCCTTAATGAAAAACTGTTTTTT. Amino acid sequence: CASRRDFLNEKLFF.

This clonotype turned up a few times. The V call is TRBV3-1, the J call TRBJ1-1; TRBD1 agrees at 9 bases. Trimming at V came to 5 bases and at J to 0 bases, leaving 7 bases not matched to a gene. The germline V gene has CDR1 LGHDT and CDR2 YNNKEL (reference sequence). This CDR3 contains 16 residues. CDR3 in DNA: TGTGCCAGCAGCGCCCGACAGGGGGAACTGAACACTGAAGCTTTCTTT. This gives the protein CASSARQGELNTEAFF.

This clonotype was counted between two and nine times. The chain joins TRBV7-2 to TRBJ2-1; a possible D gene is TRBD1 (5 bases). Deletions cut 2 bases from V and 7 bases from J, with 9 bases between. CDR3 length: 13 residues. Per the germline V gene, CDR1 is SGHTA and CDR2 is FQGNSA. CDR3 sequence: CASSLRQGNEQFF. The CDR3 DNA follows: TGTGCCAGCAGCTTACGGCAGGGTAATGAGCAGTTCTTC.

The chain has TRBV11-2 and TRBJ1-1, with D possibly being TRBD1 (5 bases). V was trimmed by 5 bases and J by 3 bases, leaving 16 bases between them. Germline V gives CDR1 SGHAT, CDR2 FQNNGV. CDR3 length equals 15 residues. The CDR3 nucleotides read TGTGCCAGCAGCCAACCCTACGGGGGTGACACTGAAGCTTTCTTT. Translation: CASSQPYGGDTEAFF.

Ten or more counts support this clonotype. This rearrangement joins TRBV2 to TRBJ1-6; 7 bases agree with TRBD1. Trimming removed 8 bases from V and 7 bases from J; junction bases left unmatched: 5. The CDR3 contains 13 residues. CDR1 and CDR2 from the germline V gene are SNHLY and FYNNEI. CDR3 in DNA: TGTGCCAGCCTAGGACAGGTCAATTCACCCCTCCACTTT. It encodes CASLGQVNSPLHF.

J is TRBJ2-7 and V is TRBV20-1; 9 bases agree with TRBD1. After removal of 6 bases from V and 7 bases from J, the junction contained 13 bases not matched to a gene. Germline V lookup: CDR1 DFQATT, CDR2 SNEGSKA (reference sequence). The length of the CDR3 is 14 residues. CDR3 sequence reads: CSAQPLDRGGEQYF. Here the CDR3 DNA reads TGCAGTGCCCAGCCCCTCGACAGGGGGGGTGAGCAGTACTTC.

This rearrangement joins TRBV24-1 to TRBJ2-6; D tentatively fits TRBD1 or TRBD2 (6 bases each). Germline V lookup: CDR1 KGHDR, CDR2 SFDVKD. V was shortened by 7 bases and J by 19 bases, with 16 bases between the two germline ends. This CDR3 contains 11 residues. The CDR3 region is CATSLGGHLTF. The CDR3 nucleotides read TGTGCCACCAGCCTAGGGGGGCACCTCACTTTC.

With regard to this clonotype: A much larger clone sits a single nucleotide away, making a read error possible. The J gene is TRBJ1-5, the V gene TRBV6-1; 10 nucleotides match TRBD1. CDR1 and CDR2 (germline): MNHNS, SASEGT. V was pared by 2 bases and J by 6 bases, with 7 bases of the junction left unmatched. The CDR3 has 16 amino acids. CDR3 DNA: TGTGCCAGCAGTGAATTCCTGGGACAGGGGTGTCAGCCCCAGCATTTT. This codes for CASSEFLGQGCQPQHF.

This clonotype has at least ten counts. The chain is built from TRBV12-3 or TRBV12-4 and TRBJ1-2, with D perhaps TRBD1 (6 bases). The CDR3 loop spans 13 amino acids. Trimming cost V 5 bases and J 1 base, with 8 bases left between them. CDR3 residues: CASSRQVNYGYTF. CDR3 nucleotide sequence: TGTGCCAGCAGTAGACAGGTTAACTATGGCTACACCTTC.

Concerning this clonotype itself: A much larger clone differs from this one at a single base, so this may be a read error. The CDR3 loop reads CASKTVGLVGSSSYEQYF. The CDR3 coding sequence is TGTGCCAGCAAAACTGTGGGACTAGTGGGCTCCAGCTCCTACGAGCAGTACTTC. The chain has TRBV6-6 and TRBJ2-7, with 8 bases fitting TRBD2. Losses at the gene ends were 7 bases for V and 0 bases for J; bases not matched to a gene: 17. CDR3 size: 18 residues. Per the germline V gene, CDR1 is MNHNY and CDR2 is SVGAGI (reference sequence).

In its sample, this clonotype was seen many times. The gene calls are TRBV28 and TRBJ1-6; D ambiguous. From germline, CDR1 is MDHEN and CDR2 SYDVKM. The CDR3 is 13 residues long. V shed 4 bases and J shed 10 bases, with 11 bases lying between them. In DNA, the CDR3 is TGTGCCAGCAGTTCACAAAGTGGATCACCCCTCCACTTT. This sequence encodes CASSSQSGSPLHF. The complete variable domain, with remaining parts taken from reference TRBV28 and TRBJ1-6, reads DVKVTQSSRYLVKRTGEKVFLECVQDMDHENMFWYRQDPGLGLRLIYFSYDVKMKEKGDIPEGYSVSREKKERFSLILESASTNQTSMYLCASSSQSGSPLHFGNGTRLTVT.

This clonotype was detected only a few times. The V call is TRBV3-1, the J call TRBJ2-1; no reliable D call. This CDR3 region has 14 residues. Germline-derived CDR1 and CDR2 are LGHDT and YNNKEL (reference sequence). V shed 2 bases and J shed 3 bases, with 8 bases lying between them. CDR3 DNA sequence: TGTGCCAGCAGCCAAAGGAGTTACTACAATGAGCAGTTCTTC. Protein: CASSQRSYYNEQFF.

This clonotype was detected only a few times. This chain links TRBV5-1 with TRBJ1-1, with TRBD1 matching over 10 bases. Germline assignment: CDR1 SGHRS and CDR2 YFSETQ. Trimming cost V 4 bases and J 6 bases; bases outside gene matches: 15. The CDR3 runs to 17 residues. The CDR3 is CASSRKGQGLLEAEAFF. CDR3 DNA sequence: TGCGCCAGCAGCCGAAAGGGACAGGGGCTCTTGGAAGCTGAAGCTTTCTTT.

With regard to this clonotype: One end of the junction varies from germline; a read error may be responsible. The V and J genes are TRBV12-3 or TRBV12-4 and TRBJ2-7; 8 bases fit TRBD2. The CDR3 extends over 14 amino acids. The DNA for the CDR3 is TGTGCCAGCAGCTTATTCGGGGGGGACTACGAGCAGAACTTC. Its protein product is CASSLFGGDYEQNF.

The table lists this clonotype with a count of one. The rearrangement joins TRBV15 to TRBJ2-5; 10 bases map to TRBD2. CDR1 and CDR2 (germline): LNHNV, YYDKDF (reference sequence). This CDR3 has 17 residues. With V trimmed by 3 bases and J by 1 base, 8 bases remained unmatched. The CDR3 region is CATSSLTSGTLQETQYF. CDR3 in DNA: TGTGCCACCAGCAGCCTTACTAGCGGGACCCTCCAAGAGACCCAGTACTTC.

A remark on this clonotype: The junction departs from germline at one end; a sequencing error may be responsible. This chain connects TRBV7-6 to TRBJ2-7, with 9 bases aligning to TRBD1. This CDR3 has 16 amino acids. Per the germline V gene, CDR1 is SGHVS and CDR2 is FNYEAQ. Written as DNA, the CDR3 is TGTACCAGCAGTCAGGCGCCGGGACAGGGACAATACGAGCAGTACTTC. Protein: CTSSQAPGQGQYEQYF.

This clonotype was detected only a few times. V is TRBV30 and J is TRBJ2-5; 8 bases line up with TRBD2. V lost 0 bases and J lost 3; bases outside the gene matches: 3. Germline loops: CDR1 GTSNPN, CDR2 SVGIG (reference sequence). The CDR3 runs 14 residues. This chain's CDR3 is CAWSVRGGEETQYF. The DNA for the CDR3 is TGTGCCTGGAGTGTACGGGGGGGAGAAGAGACCCAGTACTTC.

This chain's CDR3 is CASRVTGESGKLFF. In DNA, the CDR3 is TGCGCCAGCAGGGTGACGGGGGAGTCTGGAAAACTGTTTTTT. The V call is TRBV5-1, the J call TRBJ1-4; maybe TRBD1 (5 bases). The length of the CDR3 is 14 residues. Trimming stripped 5 bases from V and 10 bases from J, with 18 bases between. The germline V gene has CDR1 SGHRS and CDR2 YFSETQ.